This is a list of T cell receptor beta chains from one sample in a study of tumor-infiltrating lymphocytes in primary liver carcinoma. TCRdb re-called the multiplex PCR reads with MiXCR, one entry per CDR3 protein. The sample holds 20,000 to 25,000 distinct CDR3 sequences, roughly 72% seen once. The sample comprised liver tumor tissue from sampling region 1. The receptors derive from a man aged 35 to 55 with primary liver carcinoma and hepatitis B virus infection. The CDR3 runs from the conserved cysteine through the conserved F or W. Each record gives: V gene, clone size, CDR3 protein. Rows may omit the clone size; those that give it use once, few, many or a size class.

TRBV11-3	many	CASSEDPNQPQHF
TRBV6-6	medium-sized	CASTQGASTDTQYF
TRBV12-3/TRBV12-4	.	CASRFGQGSNQPQHF
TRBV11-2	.	CVSSLTLGGTNTGELFF
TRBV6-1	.	CASSPGGGNHPQYF
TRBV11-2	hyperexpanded	CASSLALGGANTGELFF
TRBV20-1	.	CSARFTGAAQPQHF
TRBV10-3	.	CAIGTLGADAQYF
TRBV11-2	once	CAGSLEGNYGYTF
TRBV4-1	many	CASSETANYGYTF
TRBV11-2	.	CASSLDGFANKKLFF
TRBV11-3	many	CASSYSYEQYF
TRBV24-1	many	CATSDLEGASGISEQFF
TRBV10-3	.	CAISSDRAQEAQYF
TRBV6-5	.	CASRPGQAASFYEQHF
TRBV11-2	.	CASSSDSTYEQYF
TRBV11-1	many	CASSLEARPQETQYF
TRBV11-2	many	CASSSWVGQGFYEQYF
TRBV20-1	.	CSARSGRGEQFF
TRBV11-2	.	CVSSLESGISGEQYF
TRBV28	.	CANRTTYILSPLHF
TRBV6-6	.	CASRSSREVTYEQYF
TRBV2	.	CVSSGTSGRNTQYF
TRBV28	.	CASSIPRATSISVTQYF
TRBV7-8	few	CASSLDLVEEQYF
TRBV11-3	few	CASSQTGSEAFF
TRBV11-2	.	CASSLTPGGGKETQCF
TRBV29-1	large	CSATGEASYEQYF
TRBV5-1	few	CTNKRGENTGELFF
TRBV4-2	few	CASSQAPVNEQFF
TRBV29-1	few	CSVESSRGTDTQHF
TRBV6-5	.	CDSSRGATYNEQFF
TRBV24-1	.	CATSGTGIGVSETQYF
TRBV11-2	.	CTGSLSGVSSGNTIYF
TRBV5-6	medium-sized	CASSKGGQLAGLTGELFF
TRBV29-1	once	CSVAGVPFYEQYF
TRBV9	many	CASSAARDLDEQFF
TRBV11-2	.	CASSLMGTGKLVHEAIF
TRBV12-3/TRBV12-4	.	CAGSFGQGSDQLQHF
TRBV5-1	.	CASSMAVGYSTDTQYF
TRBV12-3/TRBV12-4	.	CASSIGIGDLYEQYF
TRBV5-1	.	CASSLDGSGCTSYNEQLF
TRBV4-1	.	CTSSQGTQGQGFFTPTDEQFF
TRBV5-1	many	CASSLTSGSSYEQYF
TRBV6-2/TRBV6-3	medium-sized	CASRAIYEQYF
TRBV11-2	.	CASSLIYTDIQYF
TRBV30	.	CAWQITEANTGELFF
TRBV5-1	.	CASSLEQYQETQYF
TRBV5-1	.	CASSLIYTDTQCF
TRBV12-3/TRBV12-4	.	CASSSKNSPFHF
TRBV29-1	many	CSVASGDYEQYF
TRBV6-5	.	CASRQGRTSSYNSPLHF
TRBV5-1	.	CASSLVPGLHSALHF